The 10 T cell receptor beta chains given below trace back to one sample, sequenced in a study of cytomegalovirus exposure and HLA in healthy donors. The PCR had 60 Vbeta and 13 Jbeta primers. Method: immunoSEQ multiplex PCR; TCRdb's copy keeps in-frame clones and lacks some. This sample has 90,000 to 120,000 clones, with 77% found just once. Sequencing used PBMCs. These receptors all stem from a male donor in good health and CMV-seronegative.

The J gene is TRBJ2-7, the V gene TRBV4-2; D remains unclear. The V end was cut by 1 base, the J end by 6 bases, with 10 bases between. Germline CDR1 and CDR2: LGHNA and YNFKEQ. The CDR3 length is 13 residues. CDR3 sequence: CASSQGRGGEQYF. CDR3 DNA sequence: TGTGCCAGCAGCCAAGGCAGAGGTGGCGAGCAGTACTTC.

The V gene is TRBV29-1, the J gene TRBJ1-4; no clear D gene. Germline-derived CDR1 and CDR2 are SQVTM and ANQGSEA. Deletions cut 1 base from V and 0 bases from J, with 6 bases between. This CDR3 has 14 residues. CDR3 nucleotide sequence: TGCAGCGTTGAAGCCCCCGCAACTAATGAAAAACTGTTTTTT. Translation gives CSVEAPATNEKLFF.

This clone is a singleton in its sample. CDR3 protein: CASSYAGTGVFYGYTF. CDR3 nucleotide sequence: TGTGCCAGCAGTTACGCAGGGACAGGGGTTTTCTATGGCTACACCTTC. The J gene is TRBJ1-2, the V gene TRBV6-5; 10 nucleotides agree with TRBD1. CDR1 MNHEY and CDR2 SVGAGI come from the germline V gene. The CDR3 totals 16 residues. Unmatched junction bases numbered 7, after V lost 2 bases and J lost 4 bases.

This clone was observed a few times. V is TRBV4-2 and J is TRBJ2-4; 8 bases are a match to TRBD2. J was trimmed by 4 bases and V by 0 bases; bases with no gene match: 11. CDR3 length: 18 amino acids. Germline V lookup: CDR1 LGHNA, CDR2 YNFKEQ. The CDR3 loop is CASSQDQGLGVRKNIQYF. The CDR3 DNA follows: TGTGCCAGCAGCCAAGATCAGGGACTAGGGGTCAGAAAAAACATTCAGTACTTC.

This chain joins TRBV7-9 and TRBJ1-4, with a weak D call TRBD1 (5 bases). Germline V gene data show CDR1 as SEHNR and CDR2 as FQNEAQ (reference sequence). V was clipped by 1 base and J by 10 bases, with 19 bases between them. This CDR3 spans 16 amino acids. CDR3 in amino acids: CASSLGPPRGWGKLFF. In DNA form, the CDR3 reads TGTGCCAGCAGCTTAGGGCCCCCGCGGGGGTGGGGAAAACTGTTTTTT.

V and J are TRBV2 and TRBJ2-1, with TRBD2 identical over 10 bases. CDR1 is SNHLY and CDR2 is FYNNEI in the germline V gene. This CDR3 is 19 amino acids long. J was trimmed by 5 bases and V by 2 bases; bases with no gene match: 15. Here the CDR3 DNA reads TGTGCCAGCAGTGAACGAGAGAAATTGGCTAGCGGGAGACACAATGAGCAGTTCTTC. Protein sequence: CASSEREKLASGRHNEQFF.

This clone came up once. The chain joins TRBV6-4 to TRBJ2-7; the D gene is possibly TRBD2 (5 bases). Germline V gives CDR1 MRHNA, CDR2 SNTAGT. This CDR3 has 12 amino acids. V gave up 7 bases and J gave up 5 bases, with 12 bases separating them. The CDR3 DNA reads TGTGCCAGCAAACTAGAGGTCCACGAGCAGTACTTC. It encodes CASKLEVHEQYF.

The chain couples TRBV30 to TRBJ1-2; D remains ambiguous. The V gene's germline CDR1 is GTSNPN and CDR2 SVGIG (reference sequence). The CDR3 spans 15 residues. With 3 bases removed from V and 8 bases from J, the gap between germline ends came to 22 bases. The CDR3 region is CAWSPLGVGGNGYTF. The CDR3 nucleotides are TGTGCCTGGAGCCCCCTCGGGGTAGGAGGTAACGGCTACACCTTC.

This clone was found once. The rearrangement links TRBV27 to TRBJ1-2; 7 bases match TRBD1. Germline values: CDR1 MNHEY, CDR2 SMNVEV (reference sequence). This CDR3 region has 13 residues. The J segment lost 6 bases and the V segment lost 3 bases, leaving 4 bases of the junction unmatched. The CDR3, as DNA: TGTGCCAGCAGTTTTTCCAGGGGGAATGGCTACACCTTC. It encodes CASSFSRGNGYTF.

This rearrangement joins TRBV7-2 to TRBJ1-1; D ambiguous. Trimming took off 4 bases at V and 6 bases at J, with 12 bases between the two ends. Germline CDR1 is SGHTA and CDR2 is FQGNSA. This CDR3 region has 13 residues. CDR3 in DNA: TGTGCCAGCAGCTCCGAAAGAGGCTCTGAAGCTTTCTTT. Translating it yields CASSSERGSEAFF.